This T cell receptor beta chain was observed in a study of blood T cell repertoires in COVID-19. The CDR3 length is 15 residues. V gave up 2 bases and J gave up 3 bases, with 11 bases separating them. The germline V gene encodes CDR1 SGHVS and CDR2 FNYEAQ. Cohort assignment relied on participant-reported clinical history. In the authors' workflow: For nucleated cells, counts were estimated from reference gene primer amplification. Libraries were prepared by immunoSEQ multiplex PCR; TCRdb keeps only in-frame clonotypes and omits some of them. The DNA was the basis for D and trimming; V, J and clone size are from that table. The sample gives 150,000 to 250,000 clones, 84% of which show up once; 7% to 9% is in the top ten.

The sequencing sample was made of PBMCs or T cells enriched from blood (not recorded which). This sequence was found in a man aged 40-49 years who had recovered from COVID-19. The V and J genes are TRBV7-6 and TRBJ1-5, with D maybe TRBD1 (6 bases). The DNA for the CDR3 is TGTGCCAGCAGCTTAATGGCAGGGGCCAATCAGCCCCAGCATTTT. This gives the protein CASSLMAGANQPQHF.